One sample yielded the 13 T cell receptor beta chains listed below, sequenced in a study of blood T cell repertoires in COVID-19. The table came from immunoSEQ multiplex PCR; TCRdb's copy has only in-frame clones and leaves some out. The sample shows 98,000 or so clones, about 91% of them seen only once. The source material was peripheral blood. The receptors were gathered from a human donor in a cohort sampled during active COVID-19.

The chain couples TRBV19 to TRBJ2-1, with 13 nucleotides matching TRBD2. After removal of 3 bases from V and 8 bases from J, the junction contained 4 bases not matched to a gene. Germline V gene lookup returns CDR1 LNHDA and CDR2 SQIVND (reference sequence). The CDR3 has 15 residues. The DNA for the CDR3 is TGTGCCAGTAGTATCGGACTAGCGGGAGTCGATGAGCAGTTCTTC. Protein product: CASSIGLAGVDEQFF.

The chain employs TRBV12-5 and TRBJ2-1; D unclear. V lost 5 bases and J lost 8, with 16 bases in between. Germline loops: CDR1 LGHNT, CDR2 FRNRAP. CDR3 size: 14 residues. The CDR3 spells CASGLPPRSHEQFF. The CDR3 region has the DNA TGTGCTAGTGGTCTCCCGCCACGGAGCCATGAGCAGTTCTTC. The whole variable domain, filled in from reference TRBV12-5 and TRBJ2-1, reads DARVTQTPRHKVTEMGQEVTMRCQPILGHNTVFWYRQTMMQGLELLAYFRNRAPLDDSGMPKDRFSAEMPDATLATLKIQPSEPRDSAVYFCASGLPPRSHEQFFGPGTRLTVL.

The V and J genes are TRBV19 and TRBJ1-1, with 8 bases identical to TRBD1. Trimming cost V 5 bases and J 5 bases; bases outside gene matches: 4. The germline CDR1 and CDR2 sequences are LNHDA and SQIVND (reference sequence). This CDR3 has 13 residues. The CDR3 sequence: CASSQGAGTEAFF. The CDR3 DNA follows: TGTGCCAGTAGTCAGGGGGCCGGGACTGAAGCTTTCTTT.

This chain links TRBV7-8 with TRBJ1-2; 7 nucleotides line up with TRBD1. With V trimmed by 2 bases and J by 14 bases, 11 bases remained unmatched. In germline, CDR1 is SGHVS, CDR2 FQNEAQ. The CDR3 is 13 residues long. The chain's CDR3 is CASSLRDRAIGTF. CDR3 DNA sequence: TGTGCCAGCAGCTTACGGGACAGAGCCATTGGAACCTTC.

The chain recombines TRBV21-1 with TRBJ2-3; TRBD2 was called by the table and not checked on the DNA. TRBV21-1 is labeled a pseudogene. This CDR3 has 17 residues. The chain's CDR3 is CASSKALWRQFTDTQYF. The CDR3 DNA is TGTGCCAGCAGCAAAGCGCTTTGGAGGCAATTCACAGATACGCAGTATTTT.

The chain joins TRBV7-9 to TRBJ2-3; 14 bases match TRBD2. The CDR3 contains 18 residues. J was trimmed by 6 bases and V by 4 bases; bases with no gene match: 12. The germline V gene encodes CDR1 SEHNR and CDR2 FQNEAQ (reference sequence). The CDR3 is CASSSGLAGGGWADTQYF. The CDR3, as DNA: TGTGCCAGCAGCTCCGGACTAGCGGGAGGAGGTTGGGCGGATACGCAGTATTTT. Looking up the rest from reference TRBV7-9 and TRBJ2-3 gives the full variable domain: DTGVSQNPRHKITKRGQNVTFRCDPISEHNRLYWYRQTLGQGPEFLTYFQNEAQLEKSRLLSDRFSAERPKGSFSTLEIQRTEQGDSAMYLCASSSGLAGGGWADTQYFGPGTRLTVL.

The rearrangement links TRBV19 to TRBJ2-6, with a weak D call TRBD2 (5 bases). V lost 5 bases, J lost 0 bases, and 8 bases lay in between. CDR3 length: 15 amino acids. Germline-derived CDR1 and CDR2 are LNHDA and SQIVND (reference sequence). CDR3 sequence: CASSPRDSGANVLTF. As DNA, the CDR3 is TGTGCCAGTAGTCCTCGGGACTCTGGGGCCAACGTCCTGACTTTC.

The CDR3 sequence is CASSDQGAGMNTEAFF. In DNA form, the CDR3 reads TGTGCCAGCAGTGACCAGGGGGCGGGAATGAACACTGAAGCTTTCTTT. The gene calls are TRBV6-2 or TRBV6-3 and TRBJ1-1; TRBD1 matches at 8 bases. This CDR3 has 16 amino acids. Germline V gene sequence: CDR1 MNHEY, CDR2 SVGEGT. V was clipped by 5 bases and J by 0 bases; unmatched bases: 8.

The chain uses TRBV20-1 and TRBJ1-4; weak D call: TRBD1 (6 bases). The V gene's germline CDR1 is DFQATT and CDR2 SNEGSKA (reference sequence). The V gene lost 6 bases and the J gene lost 5 bases, with 7 bases spanning the gap. The CDR3 is 11 residues long. This chain's CDR3 is CSAGQNEKLFF. The CDR3 DNA reads TGCAGTGCCGGACAGAATGAAAAACTGTTTTTT.

This clone was detected only once. The V gene is TRBV25-1, the J gene TRBJ1-1; D is undetermined. The CDR3 has 15 residues. The germline gives CDR1 MGHDK, CDR2 SYGVNS. Trimming left V 5 bases short and J 4 bases short, with 17 bases between. The CDR3 sequence: CASSRYDFDRTEAFF. CDR3 coding DNA: TGTGCCAGCAGTCGTTATGACTTCGACCGCACTGAAGCTTTCTTT.

The V gene is TRBV30, the J gene TRBJ1-5; D unresolved. The CDR3 loop spans 13 amino acids. With 1 base removed from V and 5 bases from J, the gap between germline ends came to 9 bases. Germline V gene lookup returns CDR1 GTSNPN and CDR2 SVGIG (reference sequence). In DNA, the CDR3 is TGTGCCTGGAGTGGTCAGAAACATCAGCCCCAGCATTTT. It yields the protein CAWSGQKHQPQHF. Complete variable domain (other parts from reference TRBV30 and TRBJ1-5): SQTIHQWPATLVQPVGSPLSLECTVEGTSNPNLYWYRQAAGRGLQLLFYSVGIGQISSEVPQNLSASRPQDRQFILSSKKLLLSDSGFYLCAWSGQKHQPQHFGDGTRLSIL.

V and J are TRBV4-1 and TRBJ1-2, with 9 nucleotides matching TRBD1. This CDR3 has 15 amino acids. The J segment lost 5 bases and the V segment lost 0 bases, leaving 4 bases of the junction unmatched. Germline CDR1 is MGHRA and CDR2 is YSYEKL. In DNA form, the CDR3 reads TGCGCCAGCAGCCAAGATTGGACAGGGGCTTATGGCTACACCTTC. Protein product: CASSQDWTGAYGYTF.

The chain uses TRBV5-8 and TRBJ2-3; D is unresolved. CDR3 length equals 15 residues. Trimming left V 1 base short and J 1 base short, with 10 bases between. Germline CDR1 and CDR2: SGHTS and YDEGEE. The CDR3, as DNA: TGTGCCAGCAGCTTGTCTGCAGGCCGCACAGATACGCAGTATTTT. Residues: CASSLSAGRTDTQYF.